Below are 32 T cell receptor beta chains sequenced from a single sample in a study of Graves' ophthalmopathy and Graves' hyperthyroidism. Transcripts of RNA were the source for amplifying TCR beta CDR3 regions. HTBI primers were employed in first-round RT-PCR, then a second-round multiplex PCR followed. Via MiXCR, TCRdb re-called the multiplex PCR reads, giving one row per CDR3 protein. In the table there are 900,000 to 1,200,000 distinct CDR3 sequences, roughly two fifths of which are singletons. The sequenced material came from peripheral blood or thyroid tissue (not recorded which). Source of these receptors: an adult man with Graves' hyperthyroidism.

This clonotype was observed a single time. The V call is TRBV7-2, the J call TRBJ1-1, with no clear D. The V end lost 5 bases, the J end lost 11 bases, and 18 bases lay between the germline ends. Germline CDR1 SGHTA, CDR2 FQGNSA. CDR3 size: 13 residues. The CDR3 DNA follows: TGTGCCAGCAGCCCGAAGGCCGGGAGGCATGCTTTCTTT. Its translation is CASSPKAGRHAFF.

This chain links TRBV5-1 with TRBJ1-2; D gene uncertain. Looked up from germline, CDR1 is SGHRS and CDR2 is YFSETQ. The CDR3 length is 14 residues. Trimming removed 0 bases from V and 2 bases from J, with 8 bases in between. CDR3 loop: CASSLEQPNYGYTF. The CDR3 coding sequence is TGCGCCAGCAGCTTGGAACAGCCGAACTATGGCTACACCTTC.

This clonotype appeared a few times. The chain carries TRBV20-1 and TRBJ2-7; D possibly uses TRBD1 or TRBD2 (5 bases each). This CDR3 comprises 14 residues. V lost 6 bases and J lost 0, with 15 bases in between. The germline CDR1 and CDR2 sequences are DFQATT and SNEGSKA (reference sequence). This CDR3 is CSATVGPRSYEQYF. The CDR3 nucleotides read TGCAGTGCGACAGTGGGACCCCGCTCCTACGAGCAGTACTTC.

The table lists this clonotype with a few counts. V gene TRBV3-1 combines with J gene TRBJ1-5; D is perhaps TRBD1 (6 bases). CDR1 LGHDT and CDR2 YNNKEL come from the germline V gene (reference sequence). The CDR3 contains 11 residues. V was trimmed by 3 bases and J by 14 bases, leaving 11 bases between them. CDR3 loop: CASSQGADKHF. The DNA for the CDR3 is TGTGCCAGCAGCCAGGGGGCAGATAAGCATTTT.

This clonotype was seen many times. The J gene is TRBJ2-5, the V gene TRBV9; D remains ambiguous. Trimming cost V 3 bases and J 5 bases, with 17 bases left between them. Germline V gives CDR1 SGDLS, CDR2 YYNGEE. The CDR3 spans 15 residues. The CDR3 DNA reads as TGTGCCAGCAGCGCCTCGAATGGGGTGTTGGAGACCCAGTACTTC. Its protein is CASSASNGVLETQYF.

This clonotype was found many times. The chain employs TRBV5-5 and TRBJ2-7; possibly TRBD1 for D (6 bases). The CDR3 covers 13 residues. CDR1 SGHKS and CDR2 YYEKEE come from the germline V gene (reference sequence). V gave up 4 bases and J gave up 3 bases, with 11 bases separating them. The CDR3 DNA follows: TGTGCCAGCAGCAGAAGGACAGTCTACGAGCAGTACTTC. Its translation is CASSRRTVYEQYF. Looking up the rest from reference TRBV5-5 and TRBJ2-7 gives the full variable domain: DAGVTQSPTHLIKTRGQQVTLRCSPISGHKSVSWYQQVLGQGPQFIFQYYEKEERGRGNFPDRFSARQFPNYSSELNVNALLLGDSALYLCASSRRTVYEQYFGPGTRLTVT.

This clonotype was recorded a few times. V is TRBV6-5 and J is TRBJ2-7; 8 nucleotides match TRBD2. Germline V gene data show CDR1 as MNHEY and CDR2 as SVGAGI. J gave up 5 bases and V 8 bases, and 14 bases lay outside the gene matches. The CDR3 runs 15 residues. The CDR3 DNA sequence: TGTGCCAGCGCTTACTGGCGGGAGGAATCCCACGAGCAGTACTTC. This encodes CASAYWREESHEQYF.

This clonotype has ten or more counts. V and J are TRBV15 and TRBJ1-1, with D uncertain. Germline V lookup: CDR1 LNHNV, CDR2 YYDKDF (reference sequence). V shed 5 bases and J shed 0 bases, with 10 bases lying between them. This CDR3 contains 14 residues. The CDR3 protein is CATSSRAMNTEAFF. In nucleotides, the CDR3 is TGTGCCACCAGCTCACGGGCTATGAACACTGAAGCTTTCTTT.

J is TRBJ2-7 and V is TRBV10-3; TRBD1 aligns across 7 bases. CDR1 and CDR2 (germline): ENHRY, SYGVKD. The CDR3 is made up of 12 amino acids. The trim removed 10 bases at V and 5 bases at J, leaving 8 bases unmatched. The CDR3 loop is CASVGDSHEQYF. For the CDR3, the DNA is TGTGCCAGTGTAGGGGACAGCCACGAGCAGTACTTC.

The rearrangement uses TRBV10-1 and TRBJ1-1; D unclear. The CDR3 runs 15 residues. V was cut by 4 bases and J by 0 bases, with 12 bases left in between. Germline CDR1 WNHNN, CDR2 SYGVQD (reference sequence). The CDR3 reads CASSGEQIMNTEAFF. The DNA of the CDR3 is TGCGCCAGCAGTGGAGAGCAAATCATGAACACTGAAGCTTTCTTT.

The CDR3 spells CASSLQGAHQPLHF. CDR3 DNA: TGTGCCAGCAGCTTGCAGGGGGCCCATCAGCCCCTCCACTTT. The J gene is TRBJ1-6, the V gene TRBV11-2; 8 bases match TRBD1. Trimming cost V 3 bases and J 13 bases; bases outside gene matches: 8. Germline V gene lookup returns CDR1 SGHAT and CDR2 FQNNGV. CDR3 length: 14 amino acids.

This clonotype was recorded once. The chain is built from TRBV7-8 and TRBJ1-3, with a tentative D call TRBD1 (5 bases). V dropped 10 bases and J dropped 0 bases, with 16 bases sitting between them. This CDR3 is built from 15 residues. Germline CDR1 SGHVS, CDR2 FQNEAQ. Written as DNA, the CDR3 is TGTGCCACCGGGACCCAGAGAAGCTCTGGAAACACCATATATTTT. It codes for CATGTQRSSGNTIYF.

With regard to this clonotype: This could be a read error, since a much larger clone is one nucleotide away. The CDR3 protein is CAGSFIIGQANTGELFF. In DNA form, the CDR3 reads TGTGCCGGCAGCTTTATAATTGGACAGGCGAACACCGGGGAGCTGTTTTTT. The V gene is TRBV7-9, the J gene TRBJ2-2; 7 bases align to TRBD1. CDR3 length: 17 residues. CDR1 and CDR2 (germline): SEHNR, FQNEAQ (reference sequence).

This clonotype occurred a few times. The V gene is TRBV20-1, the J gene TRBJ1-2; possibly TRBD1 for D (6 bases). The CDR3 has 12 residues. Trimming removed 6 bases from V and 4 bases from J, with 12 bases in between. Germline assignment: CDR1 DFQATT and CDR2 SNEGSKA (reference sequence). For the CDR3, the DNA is TGCAGTGCCCGACAGGAGACCTATGGCTACACCTTC. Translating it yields CSARQETYGYTF.

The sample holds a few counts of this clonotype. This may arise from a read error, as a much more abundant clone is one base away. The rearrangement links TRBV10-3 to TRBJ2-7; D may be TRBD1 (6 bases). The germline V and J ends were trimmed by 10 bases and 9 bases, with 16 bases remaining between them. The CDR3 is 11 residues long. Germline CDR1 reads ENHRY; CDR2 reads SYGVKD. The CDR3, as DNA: TGTGCCAGCGGCTTTAAGGACAGGCAGTACTTC. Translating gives CASGFKDRQYF.

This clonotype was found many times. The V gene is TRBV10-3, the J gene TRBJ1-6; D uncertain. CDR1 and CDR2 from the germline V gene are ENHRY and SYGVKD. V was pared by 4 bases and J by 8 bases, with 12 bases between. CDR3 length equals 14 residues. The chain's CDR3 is CAISGPETYSPLHF. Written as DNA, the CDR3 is TGTGCCATCAGTGGACCGGAGACATATTCACCCCTCCACTTT.

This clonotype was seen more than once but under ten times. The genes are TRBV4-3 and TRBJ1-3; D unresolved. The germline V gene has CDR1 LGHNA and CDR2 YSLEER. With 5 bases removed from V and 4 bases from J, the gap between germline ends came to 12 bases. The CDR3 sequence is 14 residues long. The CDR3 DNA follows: TGCGCCAGCAGCTCGATAGGCGGAGGAAACACCATATATTTT. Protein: CASSSIGGGNTIYF.

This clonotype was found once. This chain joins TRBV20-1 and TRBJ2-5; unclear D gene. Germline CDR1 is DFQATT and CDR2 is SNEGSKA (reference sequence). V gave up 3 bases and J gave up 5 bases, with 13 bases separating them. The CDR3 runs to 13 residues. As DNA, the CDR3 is TGCAGTGCTAGGATCCGACTGATGGAGACCCAGTACTTC. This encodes CSARIRLMETQYF.

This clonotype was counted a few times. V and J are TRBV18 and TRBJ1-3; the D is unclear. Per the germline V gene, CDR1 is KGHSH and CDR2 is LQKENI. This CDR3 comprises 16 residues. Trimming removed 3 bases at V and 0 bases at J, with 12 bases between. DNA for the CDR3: TGTGCCAGCTCACCCCAGAGGGTCATCTCTGGAAACACCATATATTTT. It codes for CASSPQRVISGNTIYF.

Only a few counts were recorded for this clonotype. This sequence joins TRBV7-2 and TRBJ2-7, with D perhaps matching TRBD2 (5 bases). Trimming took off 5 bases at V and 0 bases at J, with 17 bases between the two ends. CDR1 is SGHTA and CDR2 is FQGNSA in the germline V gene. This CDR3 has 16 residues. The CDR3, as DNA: TGTGCCAGCAGCATACCGACGGGAAAGAGCTCCTACGAGCAGTACTTC. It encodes CASSIPTGKSSYEQYF.

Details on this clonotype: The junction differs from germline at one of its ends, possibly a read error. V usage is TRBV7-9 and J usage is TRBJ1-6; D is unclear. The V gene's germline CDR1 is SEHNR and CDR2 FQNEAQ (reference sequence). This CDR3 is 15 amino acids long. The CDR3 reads CASSTWPAILETQYF. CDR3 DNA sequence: TGTGCCAGCAGCACGTGGCCAGCTATACTAGAGACCCAGTACTTT.

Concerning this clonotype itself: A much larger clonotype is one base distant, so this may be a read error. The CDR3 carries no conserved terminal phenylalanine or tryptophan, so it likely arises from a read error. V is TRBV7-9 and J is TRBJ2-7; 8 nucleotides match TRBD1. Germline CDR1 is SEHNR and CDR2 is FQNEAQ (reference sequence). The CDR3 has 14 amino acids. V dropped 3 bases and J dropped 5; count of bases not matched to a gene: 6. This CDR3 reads CASSLGRGQDEQYC. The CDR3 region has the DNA TGTGCCAGCAGCTTGGGCAGGGGGCAGGACGAGCAGTACTGC.

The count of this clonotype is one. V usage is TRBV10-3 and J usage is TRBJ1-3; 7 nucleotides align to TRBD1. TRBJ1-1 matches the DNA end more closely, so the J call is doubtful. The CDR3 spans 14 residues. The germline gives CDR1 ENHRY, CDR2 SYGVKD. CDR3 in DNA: TGTGCCATCAGCTACTCAGGGGGTACCACTGAAGCTTTCTTT. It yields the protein CAISYSGGTTEAFF.

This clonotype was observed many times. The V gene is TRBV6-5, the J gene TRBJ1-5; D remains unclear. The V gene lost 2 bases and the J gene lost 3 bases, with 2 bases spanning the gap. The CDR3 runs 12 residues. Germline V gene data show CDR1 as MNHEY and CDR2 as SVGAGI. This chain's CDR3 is CASSYINQPQHF. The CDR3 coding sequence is TGTGCCAGCAGTTACATCAATCAGCCCCAGCATTTT.

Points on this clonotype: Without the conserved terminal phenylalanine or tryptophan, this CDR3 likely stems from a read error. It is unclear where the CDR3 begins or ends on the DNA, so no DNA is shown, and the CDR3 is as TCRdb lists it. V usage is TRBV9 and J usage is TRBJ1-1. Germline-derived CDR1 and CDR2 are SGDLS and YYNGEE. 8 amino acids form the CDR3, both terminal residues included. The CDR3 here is CASSRDGV.

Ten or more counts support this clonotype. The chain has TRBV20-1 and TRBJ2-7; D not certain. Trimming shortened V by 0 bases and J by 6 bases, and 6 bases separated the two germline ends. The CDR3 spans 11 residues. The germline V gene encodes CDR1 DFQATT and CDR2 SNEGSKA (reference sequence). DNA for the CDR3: TGCAGTGCTAGAGATCCAGGCGAGCAGTACTTC. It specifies CSARDPGEQYF.

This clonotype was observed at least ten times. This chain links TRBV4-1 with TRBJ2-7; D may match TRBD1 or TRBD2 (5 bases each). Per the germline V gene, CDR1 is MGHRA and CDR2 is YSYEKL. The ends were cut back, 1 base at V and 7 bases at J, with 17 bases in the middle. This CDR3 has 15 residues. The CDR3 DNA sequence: TGCGCCAGCAGCCAAGGGGGTCGGGGCTGGGGGGAGCAGTACTTC. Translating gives CASSQGGRGWGEQYF.

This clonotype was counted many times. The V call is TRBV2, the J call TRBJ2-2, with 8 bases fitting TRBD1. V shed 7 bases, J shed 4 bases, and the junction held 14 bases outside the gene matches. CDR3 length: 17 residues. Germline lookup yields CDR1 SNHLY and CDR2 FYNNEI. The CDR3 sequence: CASTLPRDRFITGELFF. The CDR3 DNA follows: TGTGCCAGCACTCTTCCCCGGGACAGGTTTATCACCGGGGAGCTGTTTTTT.

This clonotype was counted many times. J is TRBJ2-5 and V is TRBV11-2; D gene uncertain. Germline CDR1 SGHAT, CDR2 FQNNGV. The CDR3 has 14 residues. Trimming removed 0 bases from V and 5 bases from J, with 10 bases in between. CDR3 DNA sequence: TGTGCCAGCAGCTTAGAGGTGGGGATTGAGACCCAGTACTTC. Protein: CASSLEVGIETQYF.

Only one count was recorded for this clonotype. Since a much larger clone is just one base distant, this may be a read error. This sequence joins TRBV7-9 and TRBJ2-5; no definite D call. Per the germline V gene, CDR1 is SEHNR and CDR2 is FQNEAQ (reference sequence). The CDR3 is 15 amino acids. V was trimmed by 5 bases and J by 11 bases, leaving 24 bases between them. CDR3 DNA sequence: TGTGCCAGCAGCCTTATATCGGTGGCCCACAATGGGCAGTACTTC. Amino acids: CASSLISVAHNGQYF. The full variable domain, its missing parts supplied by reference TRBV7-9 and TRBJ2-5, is DTGVSQNPRHKITKRGQNVTFRCDPISEHNRLYWYRQTLGQGPEFLTYFQNEAQLEKSRLLSDRFSAERPKGSFSTLEIQRTEQGDSAMYLCASSLISVAHNGQYFGPGTRLLVL.

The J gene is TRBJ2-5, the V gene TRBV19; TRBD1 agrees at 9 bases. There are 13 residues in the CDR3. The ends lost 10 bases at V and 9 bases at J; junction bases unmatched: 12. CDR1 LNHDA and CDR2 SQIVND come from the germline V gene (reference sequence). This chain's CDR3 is CATEQGASQPQYF. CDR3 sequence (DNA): TGTGCCACCGAACAGGGGGCTTCTCAGCCCCAGTACTTC. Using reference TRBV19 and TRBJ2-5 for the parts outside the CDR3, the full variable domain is DGGITQSPKYLFRKEGQNVTLSCEQNLNHDAMYWYRQDPGQGLRLIYYSQIVNDFQKGDIAEGYSVSREKKESFPLTVTSAQKNPTAFYLCATEQGASQPQYFGPGTRLLVL.

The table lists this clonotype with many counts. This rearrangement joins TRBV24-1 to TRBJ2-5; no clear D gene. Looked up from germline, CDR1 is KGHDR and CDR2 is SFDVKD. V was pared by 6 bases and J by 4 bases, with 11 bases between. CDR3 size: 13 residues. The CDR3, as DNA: TGTGCCACCAGTAACTTCTTAGGAGAGACCCAGTACTTC. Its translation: CATSNFLGETQYF.